These 22 T cell receptor beta chains originate from one sample sequenced in a study of shared clonotypes between healthy human individuals. Sequenced by immunoSEQ multiplex PCR; TCRdb stores in-frame clones only, minus some. The table has about 460,000 clones, 75% to 80% seen once. The sample consisted of PBMCs. Every receptor here comes from a woman aged 40 to 50 in good health. Some clones in this sample may be carry-over from other donors' samples.

The CDR3 reads CASSGRVRIYEQYF. The CDR3 DNA reads as TGTGCCAGCTCGGGGCGGGTCCGAATCTACGAGCAGTACTTC. The chain recombines TRBV18 with TRBJ2-7; D may correspond to TRBD1 or TRBD2 (5 bases each). Germline lookup yields CDR1 KGHSH and CDR2 LQKENI. Trimming left V 6 bases short and J 3 bases short, with 15 bases between. The CDR3 contains 14 residues.

This sequence joins TRBV5-5 and TRBJ1-4; D remains ambiguous. The CDR3 has 14 residues. Germline V gene data show CDR1 as SGHKS and CDR2 as YYEKEE (reference sequence). The V end was cut by 7 bases, the J end by 4 bases, with 14 bases between. The CDR3 is CASAPGLFNEKLFF. The CDR3 coding sequence is TGTGCCAGCGCGCCCGGACTGTTTAATGAAAAACTGTTTTTT.

The chain couples TRBV5-8 to TRBJ1-2; D is unresolved. The V end was cut by 0 bases, the J end by 10 bases, with 7 bases between. This CDR3 has 11 residues. CDR1 is SGHTS and CDR2 is YDEGEE in the germline V gene. This CDR3 reads CASSLVTVYTF. Here the CDR3 DNA reads TGTGCCAGCAGCTTGGTCACAGTCTACACCTTC.

The chain joins TRBV6-5 to TRBJ2-1; D ambiguous. Per the germline V gene, CDR1 is MNHEY and CDR2 is SVGAGI. The CDR3 runs to 13 residues. With 6 bases removed from V and 0 bases from J, the gap between germline ends came to 6 bases. The CDR3 nucleotides are TGTGCCAGCAGGTCTAGCTCCTACAATGAGCAGTTCTTC. Its translation: CASRSSSYNEQFF.

The chain couples TRBV7-8 to TRBJ1-5; the match to TRBD1 covers 10 bases. The junction had 7 bases not matched to a gene; V was cut back by 6 bases and J by 2 bases. Germline CDR1 is SGHVS and CDR2 is FQNEAQ. The CDR3 is 16 residues long. The CDR3 DNA reads as TGTGCCAGCAGTCGGGACAGGGGCTTTGGCAATCAGCCCCAGCATTTT. It yields the protein CASSRDRGFGNQPQHF.

This clone was seen more than once but under ten times. The chain recombines TRBV9 with TRBJ1-2, with D perhaps TRBD1 (6 bases). The germline V gene encodes CDR1 SGDLS and CDR2 YYNGEE. This CDR3 has 13 amino acids. Deletions cut 4 bases from V and 8 bases from J, with 15 bases between. CDR3 in DNA: TGTGCCAGCAGCTCACATCAGGGGCTCGGCTACACCTTC. Translating gives CASSSHQGLGYTF.

The rearrangement uses TRBV6-5 and TRBJ1-1; tentative D call: TRBD1 (6 bases). The CDR3 is 11 residues long. Trimming cost V 7 bases and J 4 bases, with 7 bases left between them. Per the germline V gene, CDR1 is MNHEY and CDR2 is SVGAGI. CDR3 nucleotides: TGTGCCAGCACACAGGGCACTGAAGCTTTCTTT. It translates to CASTQGTEAFF.

The chain joins TRBV9 to TRBJ2-6; D gene unclear. Looked up from germline, CDR1 is SGDLS and CDR2 is YYNGEE. With 3 bases removed from V and 0 bases from J, the gap between germline ends came to 4 bases. This CDR3 has 14 residues. CDR3: CASSDVSGANVLTF. DNA for the CDR3: TGTGCCAGCAGCGATGTCTCTGGGGCCAACGTCCTGACTTTC. Combining the CDR3 with reference TRBV9 and TRBJ2-6 gives the whole variable domain DSGVTQTPKHLITATGQRVTLRCSPRSGDLSVYWYQQSLDQGLQFLIQYYNGEERAKGNILERFSAQQFPDLHSELNLSSLELGDSALYFCASSDVSGANVLTFGAGSRLTVL.

This clone was seen just once. J is TRBJ1-1 and V is TRBV29-1, with 9 positions matching TRBD1. CDR1 SQVTM and CDR2 ANQGSEA come from the germline V gene. The trim removed 7 bases at V and 5 bases at J, leaving 11 bases unmatched. This CDR3 has 14 residues. The CDR3 nucleotides are TGCAGCGCTAGGACAGGGGCCCCTTTGACTGAAGCTTTCTTT. This gives the protein CSARTGAPLTEAFF.

Worth noting for this clone: A read error is possible here, since a much larger clone lies one base away. The same CDR3 also results from other DNA sequences found in this sample. The rearrangement links TRBV5-1 to TRBJ2-2, with D maybe TRBD2 (6 bases). The germline gives CDR1 SGHRS, CDR2 YFSETQ. The CDR3 is 15 residues long. V was pared by 5 bases and J by 2 bases, with 13 bases between. The CDR3 DNA reads TGCGCCAGCAGTTTAGGGGAGGTAAACACCGGGGAGCTGTTTTTT. Translated, it gives CASSLGEVNTGELFF.

The chain's CDR3 is CASSSGLLYGYTF. DNA for the CDR3: TGTGCCAGCAGCTCGGGACTGCTCTATGGCTACACCTTC. The chain recombines TRBV11-2 with TRBJ1-2; a weak D match, TRBD1 (5 bases). With 4 bases removed from V and 4 bases from J, the gap between germline ends came to 10 bases. This CDR3 region has 13 residues. Germline-derived CDR1 and CDR2 are SGHAT and FQNNGV.

The CDR3: CASTRGRLDEKLFF. CDR3 DNA sequence: TGTGCCAGTACGAGAGGCAGGCTAGACGAAAAACTGTTTTTT. This rearrangement joins TRBV19 to TRBJ1-4; no reliable D call. With 7 bases removed from V and 8 bases from J, the gap between germline ends came to 17 bases. The CDR3 contains 14 residues. Germline-derived CDR1 and CDR2 are LNHDA and SQIVND (reference sequence).

The CDR3 sequence is CASSLDGTGGHQPQHF. The CDR3 bases are TGTGCCAGCAGTTTAGATGGGACAGGGGGACATCAGCCCCAGCATTTT. This chain connects TRBV27 to TRBJ1-5, with 11 nucleotides matching TRBD1. With 2 bases clipped from V and 5 bases from J, the junction kept 5 bases outside the gene matches. The germline V gene encodes CDR1 MNHEY and CDR2 SMNVEV (reference sequence). This CDR3 has 16 amino acids.

The rearrangement links TRBV9 to TRBJ1-6; TRBD1 agrees at 8 bases. CDR1 SGDLS and CDR2 YYNGEE come from the germline V gene. V lost 3 bases, J lost 8 bases, and 4 bases stayed unmatched. The CDR3 spans 14 residues. Here the CDR3 reads CASSATQGDSPLHF. The CDR3 nucleotides are TGTGCCAGCAGCGCGACACAGGGGGATTCACCCCTCCACTTT.

The chain links TRBV5-1 to TRBJ1-3, with D unclear. CDR1 is SGHRS and CDR2 is YFSETQ in the germline V gene. This CDR3 has 15 amino acids. V dropped 0 bases and J dropped 4 bases, with 11 bases sitting between them. Here the CDR3 DNA reads TGCGCCAGCAGCTTGGGGGGTTTGGAAGGAAACACCATATATTTT. This translates into CASSLGGLEGNTIYF.

V gene TRBV4-1 combines with J gene TRBJ2-1, with 11 bases matching TRBD2. CDR3 size: 16 residues. J lost 7 bases, V lost 1 base, and 6 bases had no gene match. Germline loops: CDR1 MGHRA, CDR2 YSYEKL. The CDR3 nucleotides read TGCGCCAGCAGCCAAGGATTGGCTAGCGGGAGGAATGAGCAGTTCTTC. It encodes CASSQGLASGRNEQFF.

V usage is TRBV7-2 and J usage is TRBJ1-4; no firm D call. The CDR3 is 14 amino acids. The germline V gene encodes CDR1 SGHTA and CDR2 FQGNSA. Deletions cut 0 bases from V and 0 bases from J, with 2 bases between. This CDR3 is CASSLAATNEKLFF. The CDR3 DNA is TGTGCCAGCAGCTTAGCGGCAACTAATGAAAAACTGTTTTTT.

This clone was detected a few times. Other DNA sequences from this sample encode an identical CDR3 as well. This chain joins TRBV2 and TRBJ2-5, with D tentatively TRBD1 (6 bases). The CDR3 is 12 amino acids. Per the germline V gene, CDR1 is SNHLY and CDR2 is FYNNEI. The CDR3: CASAQGLGTQYF. Written as DNA, the CDR3 is TGTGCTTCCGCACAGGGCTTGGGGACCCAGTACTTC.

The chain employs TRBV9 and TRBJ2-7; no definite D call. The V end was cut by 0 bases, the J end by 2 bases, with 9 bases between. The CDR3 spans 14 residues. Per germline, CDR1 SGDLS and CDR2 YYNGEE. The CDR3 loop is CASSVGYRPYEQYF. The CDR3 DNA reads as TGTGCCAGCAGCGTAGGTTACCGGCCCTACGAGCAGTACTTC.

Remarks on this clone: This may be a read error: a much more frequent sequence differs by one nucleotide. Within the sample, other DNA sequences also encode this same CDR3. The gene calls are TRBV5-1 and TRBJ1-6; TRBD1 matches 9 bases. There are 16 residues in the CDR3. Trimming removed 4 bases from V and 10 bases from J; junction bases left unmatched: 12. Per the germline V gene, CDR1 is SGHRS and CDR2 is YFSETQ. CDR3: CASSPGGTGTNSPLHF. CDR3 nucleotide sequence: TGCGCCAGCAGCCCCGGCGGGACAGGGACTAACTCACCCCTCCACTTT.

Concerning this clone: Given a much more abundant clone one base away, this may be a read error. Other nucleotide sequences from this sample produce the same CDR3. The chain recombines TRBV1 with TRBJ1-5; the table's D call, TRBD1, was not checked against the DNA. TRBV1 is a pseudogene. This CDR3 has 12 residues. This chain's CDR3 is CTSRDRGQPQHF. The CDR3 DNA reads TGCACCAGCCGGGACAGGGGTCAGCCCCAGCACTTT.

Remarks on this clone: Sequence at one end of the junction differs from germline and may be a read error. The rearrangement uses TRBV7-3 and TRBJ2-1, with D possibly matching TRBD1 (7 bases). Germline V gene sequence: CDR1 SGHTA, CDR2 FQGTGA. The CDR3 spans 13 residues. The CDR3 spells CASSITSGGGEIF. The CDR3 DNA follows: TGTGCCAGCAGCATCACAAGCGGAGGGGGCGAGATCTTC.